A single sample gave rise to the 28 T cell receptor beta chains below, sequenced in a study of T-cell memory formation after mild COVID-19. MiXCR, run by TCRdb on the 5' RACE reads, gives a single entry per CDR3 protein. The data contain about half a million distinct CDR3 sequences, roughly 20% of them singletons. Sequenced: PBMCs or a T cell subset sorted from them (not recorded which). All receptors derive from an adult woman who had mild COVID-19 (a few samples of this study predate the infection). Cell type and time point are not known.

The sample holds a few counts of this clonotype. The chain links TRBV18 to TRBJ2-5; D is undetermined. CDR3 length: 14 residues. V was cut by 2 bases and J by 2 bases, with 9 bases left in between. Per the germline V gene, CDR1 is KGHSH and CDR2 is LQKENI. The CDR3 nucleotides read TGTGCCAGCTCACCAGTTAAAACTCAAGAGACCCAGTACTTC. Translation: CASSPVKTQETQYF. Complete variable domain (other parts from reference TRBV18 and TRBJ2-5): NAGVMQNPRHLVRRRGQEARLRCSPMKGHSHVYWYRQLPEEGLKFMVYLQKENIIDESGMPKERFSAEFPKEGPSILRIQQVVRGDSAAYFCASSPVKTQETQYFGPGTRLLVL.

The chain uses TRBV12-3 or TRBV12-4 and TRBJ1-2; D might be TRBD1 (5 bases). This CDR3 region has 15 residues. Trimming left V 6 bases short and J 4 bases short, with 18 bases between. The CDR3 is CASSLSPGGGYGYTF. CDR3 in DNA: TGTGCCAGCAGCCTATCCCCGGGGGGAGGCTATGGCTACACCTTC.

This chain connects TRBV9 to TRBJ1-2, with D unresolved. The germline V gene has CDR1 SGDLS and CDR2 YYNGEE. The CDR3 has 13 amino acids. V was shortened by 0 bases and J by 3 bases, with 6 bases between the two germline ends. The CDR3 bases are TGTGCCAGCAGCGTAGGGGTGGACTATGGCTACACCTTC. Translated: CASSVGVDYGYTF.

This clonotype was recorded many times. V is TRBV10-3 and J is TRBJ2-1, with D perhaps TRBD1 (6 bases). This CDR3 contains 14 residues. Trimming took 2 bases from V and 7 from J, leaving 12 bases between them. Germline V lookup: CDR1 ENHRY, CDR2 SYGVKD. The DNA of the CDR3 is TGTGCCATCAGTGAGGACAGGAACTATAATGAGCAGTTCTTC. Translating gives CAISEDRNYNEQFF.

This clonotype showed up just a few times. The chain links TRBV6-5 to TRBJ2-7; D is unresolved. V gave up 2 bases and J gave up 3 bases, with 14 bases separating them. The CDR3 is 15 amino acids. The germline V gene has CDR1 MNHEY and CDR2 SVGAGI. The CDR3 spells CASSYGHARNYEQYF. CDR3 nucleotides: TGTGCCAGCAGTTACGGGCACGCAAGAAACTACGAGCAGTACTTC.

This clonotype was seen a few times. V and J are TRBV6-6 and TRBJ1-5; D is ambiguous. CDR3 length equals 15 residues. The V gene lost 2 bases and the J gene lost 2 bases, with 10 bases spanning the gap. CDR1 is MNHNY, CDR2 SVGAGI, per germline (reference sequence). The CDR3, as DNA: TGTGCCAGCAGTTACCTGGGGAAGGGCAATCAGCCCCAGCATTTT. Translating gives CASSYLGKGNQPQHF.

This clonotype was seen repeatedly, ten times or more. The chain has TRBV5-4 and TRBJ1-1; D is perhaps TRBD1 (5 bases). This CDR3 has 22 residues. V lost 0 bases and J lost 7, with 37 bases in between. The germline CDR1 and CDR2 sequences are SGHNT and YYREEE (reference sequence). As DNA, the CDR3 is TGTGCCAGCAGCTTGGAAGAAGTTATGGCGCCGGGGTTGGTAGGGGCCGCAGTTGAAGCTTTCTTT. The encoded protein is CASSLEEVMAPGLVGAAVEAFF. The variable domain in full, with the rest retrieved from reference TRBV5-4 and TRBJ1-1, is ETGVTQSPTHLIKTRGQQVTLRCSSQSGHNTVSWYQQALGQGPQFIFQYYREEENGRGNFPPRFSGLQFPNYSSELNVNALELDDSALYLCASSLEEVMAPGLVGAAVEAFFGQGTRLTVV.

Concerning this clonotype: One end of the junction fails to match germline, which may point to a read error. The chain recombines TRBV5-1 with TRBJ2-1; D ambiguous. Germline loops: CDR1 SGHRS, CDR2 YFSETQ. The CDR3 is 14 amino acids. The CDR3 sequence is CASSDKLSGDDQFF. The CDR3 coding sequence is TGCGCCAGCAGCGACAAGCTCTCGGGTGATGATCAGTTCTTC.

The rearrangement uses TRBV24-1 and TRBJ2-3; maybe TRBD1 (6 bases). The V and J ends lost 2 bases and 6 bases respectively, with 14 bases between them. The germline V gene encodes CDR1 KGHDR and CDR2 SFDVKD. There are 15 residues in the CDR3. CDR3 DNA sequence: TGTGCCACCAGTGATTCGCACAGGGCGGAGGATACGCAGTATTTT. This encodes CATSDSHRAEDTQYF.

The sample holds a few counts of this clonotype. The rearrangement links TRBV6-5 to TRBJ1-2; D call uncertain. The V end lost 3 bases, the J end lost 1 base, and 9 bases lay between the germline ends. This CDR3 is 14 amino acids long. Germline V gene lookup returns CDR1 MNHEY and CDR2 SVGAGI. The CDR3 here is CASSYQFGNYGYTF. For the CDR3, the DNA is TGTGCCAGCAGTTATCAGTTCGGTAACTATGGCTACACCTTC.

In its sample, this clonotype was seen a few times. CDR3 protein: CASSKPGQGEKLFF. The CDR3 nucleotides read TGTGCCAGCAGTAAACCGGGACAGGGGGAAAAACTGTTTTTT. V usage is TRBV6-5 and J usage is TRBJ1-4, with 10 bases fitting TRBD1. Losses at the gene ends were 5 bases for V and 8 bases for J; bases not matched to a gene: 5. The CDR3 is 14 residues long. The germline V gene encodes CDR1 MNHEY and CDR2 SVGAGI.

This rearrangement joins TRBV12-3 or TRBV12-4 to TRBJ1-3, with a weak D call TRBD1 (5 bases). Trimming shortened V by 8 bases and J by 0 bases, and 11 bases separated the two germline ends. This CDR3 is 14 amino acids long. DNA for the CDR3: TGTGCCAGCGGGGGGACCGGCTCTGGAAACACCATATATTTT. Translating it yields CASGGTGSGNTIYF.

This chain joins TRBV27 and TRBJ1-6, with D possibly TRBD1 on 6 matching bases. The CDR3 is made up of 14 amino acids. Trimming cost V 2 bases and J 11 bases, with 13 bases left between them. Per the germline V gene, CDR1 is MNHEY and CDR2 is SMNVEV (reference sequence). Written as DNA, the CDR3 is TGTGCCAGCAGTTTAAACAGGGAGAGGCCACCCCTCCACTTT. Its translation is CASSLNRERPPLHF.

V is TRBV6-2 or TRBV6-3 and J is TRBJ2-2; weak D call: TRBD2 (5 bases). This CDR3 spans 17 amino acids. Trimming pared 5 bases from V and 4 bases from J, leaving 20 bases between. Germline CDR1 reads MNHEY; CDR2 reads SVGEGT. CDR3 protein: CASSLFGDTAGTGELFF. The CDR3 nucleotides read TGTGCCAGCAGTCTATTTGGGGATACGGCGGGCACCGGGGAGCTGTTTTTT.

The chain is built from TRBV5-1 and TRBJ1-5; TRBD1 aligns across 8 bases. The CDR3 loop spans 15 amino acids. CDR1 and CDR2 (germline): SGHRS, YFSETQ. V gave up 5 bases and J gave up 3 bases; unmatched junction bases: 7. CDR3 DNA sequence: TGCGCCAGCAGTTCGACAGGGGCAATCAATCAGCCCCAGCATTTT. Translating it yields CASSSTGAINQPQHF.

This clonotype was picked up many times. The chain carries TRBV5-1 and TRBJ2-7; D unresolved. V lost 0 bases, J lost 1 base, and 8 bases lay in between. Germline-derived CDR1 and CDR2 are SGHRS and YFSETQ. The length of the CDR3 is 14 residues. DNA for the CDR3: TGCGCCAGCAGCTTGGCTCCGGATTCCTACGAGCAGTACTTC. It specifies CASSLAPDSYEQYF.

This clonotype appeared a few times. The CDR3 is CASKLGNTYNSPLHF. DNA for the CDR3: TGTGCCAGCAAACTGGGGAACACCTATAATTCACCCCTCCACTTT. The chain has TRBV28 and TRBJ1-6, with unresolved D. Trimming removed 7 bases at V and 2 bases at J, with 12 bases between. CDR1 MDHEN and CDR2 SYDVKM come from the germline V gene. The CDR3 length is 15 residues.

This clonotype has more than one count but fewer than ten. The rearrangement joins TRBV6-6 to TRBJ1-1; a weak D match, TRBD1 (5 bases). The CDR3 spans 16 residues. Germline V gives CDR1 MNHNY, CDR2 SVGAGI (reference sequence). V lost 2 bases to trimming and J lost 0 bases, with 13 bases between them. The CDR3 region has the DNA TGTGCCAGCAGTTACCCCCGTACAGGTCTGAACACTGAAGCTTTCTTT. Protein: CASSYPRTGLNTEAFF.

This clonotype was recorded a few times. V is TRBV4-3 and J is TRBJ1-1; D ambiguous. CDR3 size: 14 residues. In germline, CDR1 is LGHNA, CDR2 YSLEER. V was clipped by 4 bases and J by 6 bases, with 15 bases between them. CDR3 coding DNA: TGCGCCAGCAGCCCCTGGGTTCCTTTTTCTGAAGCTTTCTTT. This translates into CASSPWVPFSEAFF.

This clonotype was observed at least ten times. The CDR3 DNA sequence: TGTGCCAGCCCCCAGGGCGCCGGGGAGCTGTTTTTT. Protein: CASPQGAGELFF. The rearrangement uses TRBV11-2 and TRBJ2-2, with a weak D call TRBD1 (5 bases). Germline-derived CDR1 and CDR2 are SGHAT and FQNNGV. There are 12 residues in the CDR3. Trimming took 8 bases from V and 6 from J, leaving 10 bases between them.

This chain joins TRBV7-2 and TRBJ2-7; 9 bases agree with TRBD1. Germline V CDR1 and CDR2: SGHTA, FQGNSA. The CDR3 has 14 residues. Losses at the gene ends were 2 bases for V and 3 bases for J; bases not matched to a gene: 2. CDR3 residues: CASSLTGGDYEQYF. CDR3 DNA: TGTGCCAGCAGCTTAACAGGGGGCGACTACGAGCAGTACTTC.

Only a few counts were recorded for this clonotype. J is TRBJ2-7 and V is TRBV7-9; D not certain. Germline CDR1 and CDR2: SEHNR and FQNEAQ (reference sequence). This CDR3 spans 17 amino acids. Trimming stripped 1 base from V and 2 bases from J, with 18 bases between. The CDR3 DNA follows: TGTGCCAGCAGCTTAGGGGTAGTCCTTGGCAACCCCTACGAGCAGTACTTC. Its protein is CASSLGVVLGNPYEQYF.

This clonotype was seen repeatedly, ten times or more. The J gene is TRBJ1-3, the V gene TRBV5-1; perhaps TRBD1 as D (5 bases). The ends were cut back, 4 bases at V and 0 bases at J, with 11 bases in the middle. Per germline, CDR1 SGHRS and CDR2 YFSETQ. The CDR3 totals 15 residues. The CDR3 reads CASSRDGISGNTIYF. Written as DNA, the CDR3 is TGCGCCAGCAGCCGGGACGGCATCTCTGGAAACACCATATATTTT.

The chain couples TRBV7-6 to TRBJ1-4; D is unresolved. V was pared by 3 bases and J by 17 bases, with 16 bases between. Germline V gives CDR1 SGHVS, CDR2 FNYEAQ. The CDR3 extends over 12 amino acids. The CDR3 is CASSFGDRRLFF. CDR3 DNA: TGTGCCAGCAGCTTCGGAGACCGTAGACTTTTTTTT.

The chain recombines TRBV20-1 with TRBJ1-1, with D unclear. The CDR3 runs to 12 residues. V was cut by 7 bases and J by 5 bases, with 14 bases left in between. The germline V gene encodes CDR1 DFQATT and CDR2 SNEGSKA (reference sequence). DNA of the CDR3: TGCAGTGTCGAGGACGTAGGAACTGAAGCTTTCTTT. It yields the protein CSVEDVGTEAFF.

The V call is TRBV24-1, the J call TRBJ2-3; 10 bases map to TRBD2. The CDR3 runs to 17 residues. V lost 4 bases and J lost 1; bases outside the gene matches: 7. CDR1 KGHDR and CDR2 SFDVKD come from the germline V gene. In DNA form, the CDR3 reads TGTGCCACCAGTGACTCCCTTAGCGGGGGGCGCACAGATACGCAGTATTTT. It translates to CATSDSLSGGRTDTQYF.

The chain links TRBV25-1 to TRBJ2-1; TRBD2 matches at 10 bases. Germline loops: CDR1 MGHDK, CDR2 SYGVNS. V was pared by 7 bases and J by 6 bases, with 6 bases of the junction left unmatched. The CDR3 totals 14 residues. The CDR3 DNA is TGTGCCAGCACCTCTAGCGGGAGCCTCAATGAGCAGTTCTTC. Protein sequence: CASTSSGSLNEQFF.

This clonotype was seen a few times. The chain couples TRBV11-2 to TRBJ1-1, with TRBD1 identical over 10 bases. This CDR3 region has 16 residues. CDR1 is SGHAT and CDR2 is FQNNGV in the germline V gene. The junction had 16 bases not matched to a gene; V was cut back by 4 bases and J by 11 bases. CDR3 DNA sequence: TGTGCCAGCAGCTGGGGACAGGGGTTAGCTGTACTCGAGGCTTTCTTT. Protein sequence: CASSWGQGLAVLEAFF.